Listed below are T cell receptor beta chains from one sample, sequenced in a study of shared clonotypes between healthy human individuals. Measured with immunoSEQ multiplex PCR; TCRdb has only the in-frame clones, and not every one. The repertoire holds a few million clones, with around 93% as singletons. Material: naive CD4+ T cells from PBMCs. Receptors originate from a man between 18 and 29 years old in good health. Some clones in this sample may be carry-over from other donors' samples. Each CDR3 is given with its conserved first and last residue. The order of the fields is clone size, J gene, D gene, V gene, CDR3 length, CDR3 protein, CDR3 DNA. The D gene is left open where the match is weak. Where a row states a size, it is once, few, many or the class of an expanded clone; other rows omit it.

clone_size: .; j_call: TRBJ2-5; d_call: TRBD1; v_call: TRBV6-6; cdr3_length: 14; cdr3_aa: CASSYSQGAETQYF; cdr3_nt: TGTGCCAGCAGTTACTCACAGGGGGCGGAGACCCAGTACTTC
clone_size: .; j_call: TRBJ2-4; d_call: .; v_call: TRBV5-1; cdr3_length: 13; cdr3_aa: CASSLIPTGIQYF; cdr3_nt: TGCGCCAGCAGCTTGATCCCCACCGGCATTCAGTACTTC
clone_size: .; j_call: TRBJ1-1; d_call: TRBD1; v_call: TRBV10-1; cdr3_length: 14; cdr3_aa: CASRPGQANTEAFF; cdr3_nt: TGCGCCAGCAGACCCGGACAGGCGAACACTGAAGCTTTCTTT
clone_size: .; j_call: TRBJ2-7; d_call: TRBD1; v_call: TRBV7-3; cdr3_length: 14; cdr3_aa: CASSKQGFAYEQYF; cdr3_nt: TGTGCCAGCAGTAAACAGGGGTTTGCCTACGAGCAGTACTTC
clone_size: .; j_call: TRBJ2-1; d_call: TRBD2; v_call: TRBV10-2; cdr3_length: 16; cdr3_aa: CASSEPGLAGDNEQFF; cdr3_nt: TGCGCCAGCAGTGAACCTGGACTAGCGGGAGACAATGAGCAGTTCTTC
clone_size: .; j_call: TRBJ2-3; d_call: TRBD2; v_call: TRBV28; cdr3_length: 15; cdr3_aa: CASSFPGRGTDTQYF; cdr3_nt: TGTGCCAGCAGTTTCCCCGGGAGGGGTACAGATACGCAGTATTTT
clone_size: .; j_call: TRBJ1-5; d_call: TRBD1; v_call: TRBV28; cdr3_length: 14; cdr3_aa: CASRPGQINQPQHF; cdr3_nt: TGTGCCAGCAGGCCGGGACAGATCAATCAGCCCCAGCATTTT
clone_size: .; j_call: TRBJ1-2; d_call: .; v_call: TRBV5-6; cdr3_length: 13; cdr3_aa: CASTQTDPYGYTF; cdr3_nt: TGTGCCAGCACCCAAACAGACCCGTATGGCTACACCTTC
clone_size: .; j_call: TRBJ2-5; d_call: .; v_call: TRBV6-5; cdr3_length: 15; cdr3_aa: CASSYGKAWRETQYF; cdr3_nt: TGTGCCAGCAGTTACGGGAAAGCGTGGCGGGAGACCCAGTACTTC
clone_size: .; j_call: TRBJ2-1; d_call: .; v_call: TRBV29-1; cdr3_length: 10; cdr3_aa: CSVAHNEQFF; cdr3_nt: TGCAGCGTTGCCCACAATGAGCAGTTCTTC
clone_size: .; j_call: TRBJ2-5; d_call: TRBD2; v_call: TRBV29-1; cdr3_length: 13; cdr3_aa: CSVGTSSQETQYF; cdr3_nt: TGCAGCGTTGGGACTAGCTCCCAAGAGACCCAGTACTTC
clone_size: .; j_call: TRBJ2-1; d_call: .; v_call: TRBV2; cdr3_length: 14; cdr3_aa: CATKPRVTYNEQFF; cdr3_nt: TGTGCCACCAAACCTAGGGTCACCTACAATGAGCAGTTCTTC
clone_size: once; j_call: TRBJ2-3; d_call: TRBD2; v_call: TRBV27; cdr3_length: 15; cdr3_aa: CASSFRSGGADTQYF; cdr3_nt: TGTGCCAGCAGTTTTCGCTCGGGAGGAGCAGATACGCAGTATTTT
clone_size: .; j_call: TRBJ1-2; d_call: TRBD1; v_call: TRBV28; cdr3_length: 13; cdr3_aa: CASRQGQVYGYTF; cdr3_nt: TGTGCCAGCAGACAGGGACAGGTCTATGGCTACACCTTC
clone_size: .; j_call: TRBJ2-2; d_call: TRBD1; v_call: TRBV30; cdr3_length: 17; cdr3_aa: CAWSTGQGRPRSGELFF; cdr3_nt: TGTGCCTGGAGTACTGGACAGGGGCGGCCTCGATCCGGGGAGCTGTTTTTT
clone_size: .; j_call: TRBJ2-3; d_call: .; v_call: TRBV29-1; cdr3_length: 11; cdr3_aa: CSVEWPDTQYF; cdr3_nt: TGCAGCGTTGAGTGGCCAGATACGCAGTATTTT
clone_size: .; j_call: TRBJ1-4; d_call: .; v_call: TRBV27; cdr3_length: 16; cdr3_aa: CASSLRGGFTNEKLFF; cdr3_nt: TGTGCCAGCAGTTTAAGGGGGGGATTTACTAATGAAAAACTGTTTTTT
clone_size: .; j_call: TRBJ2-3; d_call: TRBD2; v_call: TRBV5-1; cdr3_length: 15; cdr3_aa: CASTIAGGVTDTQYF; cdr3_nt: TGCGCCAGCACCATAGCGGGAGGGGTTACAGATACGCAGTATTTT
clone_size: .; j_call: TRBJ2-1; d_call: .; v_call: TRBV7-8; cdr3_length: 19; cdr3_aa: CASSPVVPGAPLSYNEQFF; cdr3_nt: TGTGCCAGCAGCCCAGTGGTTCCCGGGGCCCCCCTCTCCTACAATGAGCAGTTCTTC
clone_size: .; j_call: TRBJ1-3; d_call: .; v_call: TRBV7-6; cdr3_length: 17; cdr3_aa: CASSDLRGGSSGNTIYF; cdr3_nt: TGTGCCAGCAGCGACCTCCGGGGGGGGAGCTCTGGAAACACCATATATTTT
clone_size: .; j_call: TRBJ2-3; d_call: .; v_call: TRBV5-1; cdr3_length: 16; cdr3_aa: CASSLAPTGGTDTQYF; cdr3_nt: TGCGCCAGCAGCTTGGCTCCCACGGGGGGCACAGATACGCAGTATTTT
clone_size: .; j_call: TRBJ2-1; d_call: .; v_call: TRBV7-8; cdr3_length: 13; cdr3_aa: CASTPRGYNEQFF; cdr3_nt: TGTGCCAGCACCCCACGGGGGTACAATGAGCAGTTCTTC
clone_size: .; j_call: TRBJ2-4; d_call: .; v_call: TRBV28; cdr3_length: 13; cdr3_aa: CASSSGLALIQYF; cdr3_nt: TGTGCCAGCAGTTCAGGCCTAGCACTCATTCAGTACTTC
clone_size: once; j_call: TRBJ1-1; d_call: .; v_call: TRBV28; cdr3_length: 12; cdr3_aa: CASSLTIGGAFF; cdr3_nt: TGTGCCAGCAGTTTGACGATCGGGGGAGCTTTCTTT
clone_size: .; j_call: TRBJ1-2; d_call: .; v_call: TRBV4-2; cdr3_length: 14; cdr3_aa: CASSQDRGGNGYTF; cdr3_nt: TGTGCCAGCAGCCAAGATCGGGGAGGGAATGGCTACACCTTC
clone_size: once; j_call: TRBJ1-5; d_call: TRBD1; v_call: TRBV19; cdr3_length: 15; cdr3_aa: CASKSGQGAAQPQHF; cdr3_nt: TGTGCCAGTAAGTCGGGACAGGGGGCCGCTCAGCCCCAGCATTTT
clone_size: .; j_call: TRBJ2-3; d_call: TRBD2; v_call: TRBV5-1; cdr3_length: 16; cdr3_aa: CASSKGTSGRTDTQYF; cdr3_nt: TGCGCCAGCAGCAAAGGGACTAGCGGGAGGACAGATACGCAGTATTTT
clone_size: .; j_call: TRBJ2-7; d_call: TRBD1; v_call: TRBV7-9; cdr3_length: 14; cdr3_aa: CASSLDRVTYEQYF; cdr3_nt: TGTGCCAGCAGCTTGGACAGGGTGACCTACGAGCAGTACTTC
clone_size: .; j_call: TRBJ2-1; d_call: .; v_call: TRBV18; cdr3_length: 13; cdr3_aa: CASSPPGLNEQFF; cdr3_nt: TGTGCCAGCTCACCTCCAGGACTCAATGAGCAGTTCTTC
clone_size: .; j_call: TRBJ2-5; d_call: .; v_call: TRBV6-5; cdr3_length: 13; cdr3_aa: CASINRDKGTQYF; cdr3_nt: TGTGCCAGCATAAACCGGGACAAAGGGACCCAGTACTTC
clone_size: .; j_call: TRBJ2-7; d_call: TRBD1; v_call: TRBV6-1; cdr3_length: 20; cdr3_aa: CASSEATGGDRALYFYEQYF; cdr3_nt: TGTGCCAGCAGTGAAGCGACAGGGGGCGATAGGGCCTTGTACTTTTACGAGCAGTACTTC
clone_size: few; j_call: TRBJ1-1; d_call: TRBD1; v_call: TRBV9; cdr3_length: 15; cdr3_aa: CASSGQGAVYTEAFF; cdr3_nt: TGTGCCAGCAGCGGACAGGGTGCAGTCTACACTGAAGCTTTCTTT
clone_size: .; j_call: TRBJ2-3; d_call: .; v_call: TRBV5-8; cdr3_length: 13; cdr3_aa: CASSLKDADTQYF; cdr3_nt: TGTGCCAGCAGCTTGAAGGATGCAGATACGCAGTATTTT
clone_size: .; j_call: TRBJ1-1; d_call: .; v_call: TRBV19; cdr3_length: 16; cdr3_aa: CASSMNRDTHRTEAFF; cdr3_nt: TGTGCCAGTAGTATGAATAGGGACACCCACCGCACTGAAGCTTTCTTT
clone_size: few; j_call: TRBJ2-6; d_call: TRBD2; v_call: TRBV7-7; cdr3_length: 16; cdr3_aa: CASSPGGSSGANVLTF; cdr3_nt: TGTGCCAGCAGCCCCGGGGGGAGCTCTGGGGCCAACGTCCTGACTTTC
clone_size: .; j_call: TRBJ1-3; d_call: .; v_call: TRBV6-5; cdr3_length: 11; cdr3_aa: CATYSGNTIYF; cdr3_nt: TGTGCCACATACTCTGGAAACACCATATATTTT
clone_size: .; j_call: TRBJ1-2; d_call: .; v_call: TRBV10-3; cdr3_length: 12; cdr3_aa: CAISDRGTGYTF; cdr3_nt: TGTGCCATCAGTGACAGGGGTACTGGCTACACCTTC
clone_size: .; j_call: TRBJ2-5; d_call: .; v_call: TRBV5-4; cdr3_length: 14; cdr3_aa: CASSLGQYQETQYF; cdr3_nt: TGTGCCAGCAGCTTGGGGCAGTACCAAGAGACCCAGTACTTC
clone_size: .; j_call: TRBJ2-2; d_call: .; v_call: TRBV7-3; cdr3_length: 14; cdr3_aa: CASSSQMNTGELFF; cdr3_nt: TGTGCCAGCAGCTCCCAAATGAACACCGGGGAGCTGTTTTTT
clone_size: .; j_call: TRBJ2-2; d_call: TRBD2; v_call: TRBV9; cdr3_length: 17; cdr3_aa: CASSVTSGRADTGELFF; cdr3_nt: TGTGCCAGCAGCGTCACTAGCGGGAGGGCCGACACCGGGGAGCTGTTTTTT
clone_size: .; j_call: TRBJ2-7; d_call: .; v_call: TRBV6-5; cdr3_length: 15; cdr3_aa: CASGTTGASTQQRYF; cdr3_nt: TGTGCCAGCGGTACTACCGGAGCTAGCACCCAACAGAGGTACTTC
clone_size: .; j_call: TRBJ2-3; d_call: .; v_call: TRBV28; cdr3_length: 14; cdr3_aa: CASRGAPSTDTQYF; cdr3_nt: TGTGCCAGTCGGGGGGCGCCTAGCACAGATACGCAGTATTTT